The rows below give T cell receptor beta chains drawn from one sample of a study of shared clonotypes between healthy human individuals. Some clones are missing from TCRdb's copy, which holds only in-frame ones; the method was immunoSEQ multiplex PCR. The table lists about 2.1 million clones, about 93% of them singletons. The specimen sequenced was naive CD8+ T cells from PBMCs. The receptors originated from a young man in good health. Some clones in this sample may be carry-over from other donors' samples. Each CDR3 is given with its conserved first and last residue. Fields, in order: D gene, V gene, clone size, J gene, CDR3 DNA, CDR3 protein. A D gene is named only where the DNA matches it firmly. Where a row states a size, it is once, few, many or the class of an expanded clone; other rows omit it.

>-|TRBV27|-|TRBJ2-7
TGTGCCAGCAGTTTGTCCAGGGCCCACGAGCAGTACTTC
CASSLSRAHEQYF
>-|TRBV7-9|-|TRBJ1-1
TGTGCCAGCACCTTAAAAACAGCGAACACTGAAGCTTTCTTT
CASTLKTANTEAFF
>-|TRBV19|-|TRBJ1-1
TGTGCCAGTAGTATAGATCCCTTCATGACAGGATCTTTCTTT
CASSIDPFMTGSFF
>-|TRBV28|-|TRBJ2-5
TGTGCCAGCAGCTCTGGGGGCTGGGGGACCCAGTACTTC
CASSSGGWGTQYF
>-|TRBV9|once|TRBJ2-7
TGTGCCAGCAGCCCATGGGGGGGGGCTACTCAATACGAGCAGTACTTC
CASSPWGGATQYEQYF
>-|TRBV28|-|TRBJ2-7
TGTGCCAGCAGACTTGCTACCGACAGCTCCTACGAGCAGTACTTC
CASRLATDSSYEQYF
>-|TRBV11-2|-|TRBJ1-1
TGTGCCAGCAGCTTATGGATCCGGGGTACAGGGACTGAAGCTTTCTTT
CASSLWIRGTGTEAFF
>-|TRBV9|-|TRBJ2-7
TGTGCCAGCAGCGTAGGACTGCTCTCCTACGAGCAGTACTTC
CASSVGLLSYEQYF
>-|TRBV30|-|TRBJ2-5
TGTGCCTGCGGACTGTTGGAGGAGACCCAGTACTTC
CACGLLEETQYF
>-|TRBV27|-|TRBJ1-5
TGTGCCAGCAGTCCCACGGGGGCTATCGATCAGCCCCAGCATTTT
CASSPTGAIDQPQHF
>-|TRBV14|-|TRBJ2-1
TGTGCCAGCAGCCTAAAATACAGGGCTTACAATGAGCAGTTCTTC
CASSLKYRAYNEQFF
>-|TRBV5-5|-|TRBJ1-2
TGTGCCAGCAGCTTGGTTATTGGGGGCGGCGGCTACACCTTC
CASSLVIGGGGYTF
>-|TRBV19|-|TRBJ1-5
TGTGCCAGTAGACGCCACAGGGGCAATCAGCCCCAGCATTTT
CASRRHRGNQPQHF
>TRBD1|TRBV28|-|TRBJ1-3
TGTGCCAGCAGTTTAGTAGGGGGCGGAAACACCATATATTTT
CASSLVGGGNTIYF
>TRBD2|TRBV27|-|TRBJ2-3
TGTGCCAGCAGTTTGAGGCTAGCGGGGGAGGAAGATACGCAGTATTTT
CASSLRLAGEEDTQYF